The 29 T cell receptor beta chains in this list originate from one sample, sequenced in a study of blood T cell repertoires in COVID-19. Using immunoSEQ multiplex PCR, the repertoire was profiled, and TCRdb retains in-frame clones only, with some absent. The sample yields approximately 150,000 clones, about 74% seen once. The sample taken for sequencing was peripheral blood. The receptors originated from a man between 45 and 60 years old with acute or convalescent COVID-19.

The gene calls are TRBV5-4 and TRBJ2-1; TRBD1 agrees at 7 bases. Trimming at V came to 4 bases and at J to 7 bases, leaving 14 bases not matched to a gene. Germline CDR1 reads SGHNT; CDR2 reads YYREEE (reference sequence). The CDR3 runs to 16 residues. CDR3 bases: TGTGCCAGCAGCCTCGCAGAGGGGACAGAGATTAATGAGCAGTTCTTC. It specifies CASSLAEGTEINEQFF.

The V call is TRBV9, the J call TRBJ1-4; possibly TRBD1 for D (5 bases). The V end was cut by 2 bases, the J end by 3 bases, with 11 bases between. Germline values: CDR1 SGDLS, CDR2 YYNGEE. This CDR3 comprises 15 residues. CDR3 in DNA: TGTGCCAGCAGCGTTACAGGAACACCTAATGAAAAACTGTTTTTT. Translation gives CASSVTGTPNEKLFF.

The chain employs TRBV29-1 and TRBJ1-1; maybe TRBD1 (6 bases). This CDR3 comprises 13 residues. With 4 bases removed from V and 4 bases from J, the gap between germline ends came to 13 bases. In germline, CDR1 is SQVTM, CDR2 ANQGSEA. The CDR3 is CSVAGGGITEAFF. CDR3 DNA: TGCAGCGTTGCTGGGGGCGGCATCACTGAAGCTTTCTTT.

This chain's CDR3 is CASSQGQGKSGNTIYF. CDR3 nucleotides: TGCGCCAGCAGCCAAGGACAGGGGAAGAGTGGAAACACCATATATTTT. The chain has TRBV4-1 and TRBJ1-3, with 8 bases identical to TRBD1. Germline lookup yields CDR1 MGHRA and CDR2 YSYEKL. Germline trimming cut 1 base from V and 3 bases from J; bases unmatched to any gene: 5. The CDR3 is made up of 16 amino acids.

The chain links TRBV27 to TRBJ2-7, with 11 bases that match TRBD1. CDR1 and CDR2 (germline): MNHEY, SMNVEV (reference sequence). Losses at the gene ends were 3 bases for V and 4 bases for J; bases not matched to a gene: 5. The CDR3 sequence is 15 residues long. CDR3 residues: CASSLGQGGLYEQYF. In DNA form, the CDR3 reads TGTGCCAGCAGTTTGGGACAGGGGGGATTGTACGAGCAGTACTTC.

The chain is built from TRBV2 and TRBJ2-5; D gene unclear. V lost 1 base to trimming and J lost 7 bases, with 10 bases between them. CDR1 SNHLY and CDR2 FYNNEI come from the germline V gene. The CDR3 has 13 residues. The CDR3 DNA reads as TGTGCCAGCAGTGAAGGGCAGTATGGGACCCAGTACTTC. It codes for CASSEGQYGTQYF.

The CDR3 bases are TGCGCCAGCAGCATGCAGGGGGGAGAGACCCAGTACTTC. Translation: CASSMQGGETQYF. J is TRBJ2-5 and V is TRBV5-1; TRBD1 might be the D (7 bases). The germline V gene has CDR1 SGHRS and CDR2 YFSETQ. This CDR3 has 13 amino acids. V was cut by 4 bases and J by 4 bases, with 11 bases left in between.

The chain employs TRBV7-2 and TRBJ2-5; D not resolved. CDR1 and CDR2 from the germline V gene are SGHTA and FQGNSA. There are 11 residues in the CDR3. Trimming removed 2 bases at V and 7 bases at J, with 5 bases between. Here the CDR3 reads CASSLSVTQYF. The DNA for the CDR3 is TGTGCCAGCAGCTTAAGCGTGACCCAGTACTTC.

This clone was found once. The DNA of the CDR3 is TGTGCCACCAGTGATACAGCTACCACCAACTATGGCTACACCTTC. This translates into CATSDTATTNYGYTF. The gene calls are TRBV24-1 and TRBJ1-2; D gene ambiguous. The CDR3 covers 15 residues. Germline-derived CDR1 and CDR2 are KGHDR and SFDVKD. V was cut by 3 bases and J by 2 bases, with 12 bases left in between.

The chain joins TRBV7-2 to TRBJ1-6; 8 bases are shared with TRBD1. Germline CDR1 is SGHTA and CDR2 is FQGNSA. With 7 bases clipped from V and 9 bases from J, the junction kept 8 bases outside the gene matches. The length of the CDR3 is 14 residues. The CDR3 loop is CASTTGVGVSPLHF. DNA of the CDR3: TGTGCCAGCACGACAGGGGTTGGAGTTTCACCCCTCCACTTT.

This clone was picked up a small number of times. The CDR3 loop is CARTGGGRTEAFF. The CDR3 region has the DNA TGTGCCAGAACAGGGGGCGGAAGGACTGAAGCTTTCTTT. The J gene is TRBJ1-1, the V gene TRBV30, with 9 bases identical to TRBD1. Germline V gene sequence: CDR1 GTSNPN, CDR2 SVGIG (reference sequence). J gave up 5 bases and V 8 bases, and 9 bases lay outside the gene matches. The length of the CDR3 is 13 residues.

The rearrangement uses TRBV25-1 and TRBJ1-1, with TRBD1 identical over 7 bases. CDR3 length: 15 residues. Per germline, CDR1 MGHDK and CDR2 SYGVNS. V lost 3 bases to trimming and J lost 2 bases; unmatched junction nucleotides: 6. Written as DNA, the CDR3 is TGTGCCAGCAGTGACAGGGGACAGCTAAACACTGAAGCTTTCTTT. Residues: CASSDRGQLNTEAFF.

The CDR3 DNA sequence: TGTGCCAGCAGCTTAGTCATTCAGCGGGGGGGGGAGACCCAGTACTTC. It yields the protein CASSLVIQRGGETQYF. The V and J genes are TRBV11-2 and TRBJ2-5; 10 bases agree with TRBD2. Germline lookup yields CDR1 SGHAT and CDR2 FQNNGV. The junction had 7 bases not matched to a gene; V was cut back by 1 base and J by 5 bases. This CDR3 is 16 amino acids long.

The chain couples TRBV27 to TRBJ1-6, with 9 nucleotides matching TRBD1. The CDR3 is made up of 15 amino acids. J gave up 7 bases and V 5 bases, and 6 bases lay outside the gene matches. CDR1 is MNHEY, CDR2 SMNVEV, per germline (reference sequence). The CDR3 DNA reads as TGTGCCAGCAGTCCCGGGACAGGGCGAAATTCACCCCTCCACTTT. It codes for CASSPGTGRNSPLHF.

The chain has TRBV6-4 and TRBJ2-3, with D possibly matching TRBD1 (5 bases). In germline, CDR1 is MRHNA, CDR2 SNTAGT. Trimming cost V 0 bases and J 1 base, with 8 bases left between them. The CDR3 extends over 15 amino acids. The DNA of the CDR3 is TGTGCCAGCAGTGACTCTGGGGCCCGCACAGATACGCAGTATTTT. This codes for CASSDSGARTDTQYF.

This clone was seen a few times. CDR3 bases: TGTGCCAGCAGTTCCAACTACGAGCAGTACTTC. As protein: CASSSNYEQYF. This chain links TRBV27 with TRBJ2-7; D call uncertain. Germline assignment: CDR1 MNHEY and CDR2 SMNVEV (reference sequence). Trimming left V 4 bases short and J 3 bases short, with 4 bases between. This CDR3 has 11 residues.

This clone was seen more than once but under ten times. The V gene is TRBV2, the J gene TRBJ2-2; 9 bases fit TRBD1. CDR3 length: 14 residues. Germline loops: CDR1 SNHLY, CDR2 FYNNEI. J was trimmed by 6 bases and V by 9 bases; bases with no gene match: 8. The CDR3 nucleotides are TGTGCCAGTTTAGAACAGGGGGCAGCCGGGGAGCTGTTTTTT. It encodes CASLEQGAAGELFF.

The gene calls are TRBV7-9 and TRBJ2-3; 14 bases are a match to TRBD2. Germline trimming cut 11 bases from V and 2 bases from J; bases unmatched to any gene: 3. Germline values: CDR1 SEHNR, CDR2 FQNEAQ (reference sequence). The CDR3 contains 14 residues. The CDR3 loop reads CAGGLAGDTDTQYF. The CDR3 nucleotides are TGTGCCGGGGGACTAGCGGGGGACACAGATACGCAGTATTTT. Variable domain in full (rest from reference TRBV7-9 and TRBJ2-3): DTGVSQNPRHKITKRGQNVTFRCDPISEHNRLYWYRQTLGQGPEFLTYFQNEAQLEKSRLLSDRFSAERPKGSFSTLEIQRTEQGDSAMYLCAGGLAGDTDTQYFGPGTRLTVL.

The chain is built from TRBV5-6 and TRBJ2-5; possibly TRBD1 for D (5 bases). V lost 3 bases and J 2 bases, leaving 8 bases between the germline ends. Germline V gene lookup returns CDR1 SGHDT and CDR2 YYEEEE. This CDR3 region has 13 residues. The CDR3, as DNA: TGTGCCAGCAGCTACCGGACACAAGAGACCCAGTACTTC. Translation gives CASSYRTQETQYF.

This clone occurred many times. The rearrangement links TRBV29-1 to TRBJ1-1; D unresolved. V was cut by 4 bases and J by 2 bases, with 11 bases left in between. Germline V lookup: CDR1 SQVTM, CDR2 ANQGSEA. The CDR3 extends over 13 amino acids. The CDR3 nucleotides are TGCAGCGTTGCCGTAAGTACTAACACTGAAGCTTTCTTT. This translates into CSVAVSTNTEAFF.

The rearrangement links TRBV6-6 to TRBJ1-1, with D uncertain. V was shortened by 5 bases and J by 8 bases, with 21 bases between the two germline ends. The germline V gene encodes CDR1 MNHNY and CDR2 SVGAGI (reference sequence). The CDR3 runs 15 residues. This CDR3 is CASSPGRGVSREAFF. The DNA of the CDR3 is TGTGCCAGCAGTCCCGGACGGGGAGTATCTCGGGAAGCTTTCTTT.

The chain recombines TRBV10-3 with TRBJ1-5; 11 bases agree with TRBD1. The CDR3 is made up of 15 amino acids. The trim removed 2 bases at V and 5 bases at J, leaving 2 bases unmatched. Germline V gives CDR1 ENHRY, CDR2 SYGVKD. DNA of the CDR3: TGTGCCATCAGTGAGGAGGACAGGGGGCATCAGCCCCAGCATTTT. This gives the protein CAISEEDRGHQPQHF.

CDR3 sequence reads: CAWSQRLAATDTQYF. The CDR3 DNA follows: TGTGCCTGGAGTCAAAGACTAGCGGCCACAGATACGCAGTATTTT. This rearrangement joins TRBV30 to TRBJ2-3, with 9 bases lining up with TRBD2. The germline CDR1 and CDR2 sequences are GTSNPN and SVGIG (reference sequence). CDR3 length equals 15 residues. Losses at the gene ends were 2 bases for V and 2 bases for J; bases not matched to a gene: 5.

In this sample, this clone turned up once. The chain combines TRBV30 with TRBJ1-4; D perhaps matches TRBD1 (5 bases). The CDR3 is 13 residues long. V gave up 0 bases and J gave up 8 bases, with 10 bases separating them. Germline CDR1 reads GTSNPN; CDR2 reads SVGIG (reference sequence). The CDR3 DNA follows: TGTGCCTGGAGTGTACGGGGGAGGGAAAAACTGTTTTTT. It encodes CAWSVRGREKLFF.

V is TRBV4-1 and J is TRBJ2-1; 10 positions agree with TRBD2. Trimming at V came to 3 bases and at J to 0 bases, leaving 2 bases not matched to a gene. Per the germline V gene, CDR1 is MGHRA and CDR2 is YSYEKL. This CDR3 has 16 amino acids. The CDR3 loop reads CASSHSGGYSYNEQFF. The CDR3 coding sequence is TGCGCCAGCAGCCATAGCGGGGGGTACTCCTACAATGAGCAGTTCTTC.

In DNA, the CDR3 is TGTGCCAGTAGTATGCCCAACAGGGGGCCGGATATTCAGCATTTT. Amino acid sequence: CASSMPNRGPDIQHF. V and J are TRBV19 and TRBJ1-5; 9 bases line up with TRBD1. Germline CDR1 reads LNHDA; CDR2 reads SQIVND (reference sequence). The CDR3 has 15 residues. V lost 3 bases and J lost 13; bases outside the gene matches: 13.

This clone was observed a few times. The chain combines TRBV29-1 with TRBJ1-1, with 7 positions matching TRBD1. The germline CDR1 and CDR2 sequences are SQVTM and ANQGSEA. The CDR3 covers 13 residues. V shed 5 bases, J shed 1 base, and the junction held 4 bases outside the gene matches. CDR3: CSVTGTENTEAFF. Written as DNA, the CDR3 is TGCAGCGTTACCGGGACAGAGAACACTGAAGCTTTCTTT.

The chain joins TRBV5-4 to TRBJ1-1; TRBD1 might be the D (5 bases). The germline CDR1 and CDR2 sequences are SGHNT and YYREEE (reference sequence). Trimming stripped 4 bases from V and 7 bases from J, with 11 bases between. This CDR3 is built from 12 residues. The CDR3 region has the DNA TGTGCCAGCAGCGGGGGGGGACGTGAAGCTTTCTTT. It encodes CASSGGGREAFF. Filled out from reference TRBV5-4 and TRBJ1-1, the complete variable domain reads ETGVTQSPTHLIKTRGQQVTLRCSSQSGHNTVSWYQQALGQGPQFIFQYYREEENGRGNFPPRFSGLQFPNYSSELNVNALELDDSALYLCASSGGGREAFFGQGTRLTVV.

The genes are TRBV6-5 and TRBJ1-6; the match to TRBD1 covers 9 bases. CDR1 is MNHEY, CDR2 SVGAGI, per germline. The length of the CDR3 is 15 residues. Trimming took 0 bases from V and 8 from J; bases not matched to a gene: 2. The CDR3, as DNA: TGTGCCAGCAGTTACTCGGGACAGGGCGATTCACCCCTCCACTTT. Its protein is CASSYSGQGDSPLHF.